The T cell receptor beta chain under discussion was sequenced for a study of a mutant IDH1 vaccine in newly diagnosed glioma. The overall study: Eight vaccine injections were given to patients in weeks 1, 3, 5, 7, 11, 15, 19 and 23. It was radiotherapy, temozolomide, or both that patients received previously, with most receiving both.

Time point specified: week 23, last vaccination. The study gave 300 ug of mutant IDH1 20-mer peptide per vaccine dose, with topical imiquimod. The method was immunoSEQ multiplex PCR; TCRdb's version includes in-frame clones alone and lacks a portion of them. The sample has approximately 41,000 clones; around 81% are singletons. The CDR3 is made up of 13 amino acids. The V and J ends lost 5 bases and 4 bases respectively, with 9 bases between them. From germline, CDR1 is SEHNR and CDR2 FQNEAQ (reference sequence). Turning to this clone: Its cognate antigen is unknown.

The source of this sequence is a woman in her thirties or forties with glioma. Some clones in this sample may be carry-over from other donors' samples. The chain carries TRBV7-9 and TRBJ1-5, with a possible D match to TRBD1 (5 bases). The specimen comprised PBMCs, sampled from a glioma patient whose treatment included an IDH1 peptide vaccine. The CDR3 DNA is TGTGCCAGCAGCCGGGACGGTAATCAGCCCCAGCATTTT. Translated, it gives CASSRDGNQPQHF.